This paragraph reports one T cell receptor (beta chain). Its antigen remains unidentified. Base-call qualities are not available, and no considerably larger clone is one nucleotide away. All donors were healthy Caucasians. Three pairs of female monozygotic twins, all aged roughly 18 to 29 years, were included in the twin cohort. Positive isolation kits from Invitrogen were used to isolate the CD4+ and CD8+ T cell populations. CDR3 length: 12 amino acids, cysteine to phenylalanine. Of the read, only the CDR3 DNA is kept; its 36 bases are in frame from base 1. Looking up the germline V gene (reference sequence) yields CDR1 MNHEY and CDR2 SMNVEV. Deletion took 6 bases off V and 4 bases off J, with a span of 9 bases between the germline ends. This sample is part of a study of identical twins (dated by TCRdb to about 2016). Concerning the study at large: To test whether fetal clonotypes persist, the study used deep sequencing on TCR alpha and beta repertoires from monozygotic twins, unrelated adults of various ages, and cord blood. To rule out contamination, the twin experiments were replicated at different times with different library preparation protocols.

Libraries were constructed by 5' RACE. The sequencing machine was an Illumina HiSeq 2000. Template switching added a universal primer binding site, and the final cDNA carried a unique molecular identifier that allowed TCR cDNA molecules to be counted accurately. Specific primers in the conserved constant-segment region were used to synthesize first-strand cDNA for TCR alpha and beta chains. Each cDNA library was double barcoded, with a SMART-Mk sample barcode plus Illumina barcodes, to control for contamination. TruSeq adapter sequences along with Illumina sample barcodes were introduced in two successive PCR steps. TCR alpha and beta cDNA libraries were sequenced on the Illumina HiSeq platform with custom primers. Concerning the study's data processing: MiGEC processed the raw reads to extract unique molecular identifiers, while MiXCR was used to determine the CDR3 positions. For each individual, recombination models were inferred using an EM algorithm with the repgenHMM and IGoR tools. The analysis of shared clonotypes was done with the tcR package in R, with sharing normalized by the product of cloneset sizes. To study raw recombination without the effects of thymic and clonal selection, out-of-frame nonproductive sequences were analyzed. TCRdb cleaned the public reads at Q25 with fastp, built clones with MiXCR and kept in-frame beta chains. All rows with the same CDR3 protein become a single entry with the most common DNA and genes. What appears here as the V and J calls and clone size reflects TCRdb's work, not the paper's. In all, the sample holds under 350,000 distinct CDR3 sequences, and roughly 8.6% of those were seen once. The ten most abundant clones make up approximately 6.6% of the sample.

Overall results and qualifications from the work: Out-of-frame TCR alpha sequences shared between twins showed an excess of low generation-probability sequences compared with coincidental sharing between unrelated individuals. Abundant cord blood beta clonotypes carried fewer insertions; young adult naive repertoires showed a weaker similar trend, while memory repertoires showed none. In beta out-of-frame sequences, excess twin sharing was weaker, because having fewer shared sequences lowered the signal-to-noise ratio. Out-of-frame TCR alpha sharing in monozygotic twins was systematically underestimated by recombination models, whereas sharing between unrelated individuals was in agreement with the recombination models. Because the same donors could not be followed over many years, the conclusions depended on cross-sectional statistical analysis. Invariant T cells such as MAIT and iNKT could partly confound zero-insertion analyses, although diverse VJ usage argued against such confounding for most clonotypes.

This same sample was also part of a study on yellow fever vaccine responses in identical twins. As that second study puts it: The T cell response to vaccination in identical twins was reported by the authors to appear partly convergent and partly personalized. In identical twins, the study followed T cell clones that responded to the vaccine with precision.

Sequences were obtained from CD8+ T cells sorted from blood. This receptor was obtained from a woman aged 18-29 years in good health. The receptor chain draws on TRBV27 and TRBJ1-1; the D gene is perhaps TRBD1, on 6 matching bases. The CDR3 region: CASSLRGTEAFF. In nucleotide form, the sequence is TGTGCCAGCAGCCTCAGGGGCACTGAAGCTTTCTTT.